The 29 T cell receptor beta chains reported below all come from one sample, sequenced in a study of cytomegalovirus exposure and HLA in healthy donors (dated by TCRdb to between 2016 and 2019). Libraries were prepared through the immunoSEQ multiplex PCR assay. The multiplex PCR relied on a mix of 60 forward primers for TCR Vbeta segments and 13 reverse primers for TCR Jbeta segments. TCRdb holds this immuneACCESS table with in-frame rearrangements only. Some clones are missing; in checked studies, unresolved V genes explain under half, and the rest has no known cause. The sample includes 65,000 to 100,000 clones, with over 60% observed a single time. The top ten clonotypes cover roughly 3% of the sample. What was sequenced was PBMCs. The receptors originated from a man aged 35-49 years in good health and CMV-seronegative.

This clone was observed once. V gene TRBV7-9 combines with J gene TRBJ2-7; 7 bases are shared with TRBD1. This CDR3 comprises 15 residues. The ends lost 5 bases at V and 5 bases at J; junction bases unmatched: 12. Germline V CDR1 and CDR2: SEHNR, FQNEAQ (reference sequence). The CDR3 is CASSLVTGATHEQYF. The DNA for the CDR3 is TGTGCCAGCAGCCTCGTAACAGGGGCCACTCACGAGCAGTACTTC.

This clone has a handful of counts. The rearrangement links TRBV5-5 to TRBJ1-5; D possibly corresponds to TRBD1 (6 bases). The CDR3 extends over 19 amino acids. V was cut by 4 bases and J by 2 bases, with 25 bases left in between. Per germline, CDR1 SGHKS and CDR2 YYEKEE (reference sequence). Here the CDR3 DNA reads TGTGCCAGCAGCGAGAAACAGGGTGACGGGCGATTTGGCAATCAGCCCCAGCATTTT. It translates to CASSEKQGDGRFGNQPQHF.

This clone occurred a few times. The chain links TRBV10-1 to TRBJ2-7, with TRBD2 matching over 15 bases. The junction had 1 base not matched to a gene; V was cut back by 5 bases and J by 5 bases. Germline V lookup: CDR1 WNHNN, CDR2 SYGVQD (reference sequence). The CDR3 is made up of 14 amino acids. CDR3 coding DNA: TGCGCCAGCAGTTGGACTAGCGGGGGGGACGAGCAGTACTTC. Protein product: CASSWTSGGDEQYF.

This clone was counted once. The genes are TRBV14 and TRBJ2-7, with TRBD1 matching 9 bases. V lost 1 base and J lost 8; bases outside the gene matches: 12. Germline CDR1 is SGHDN and CDR2 is FVKESK. The CDR3 is 16 residues long. This chain's CDR3 is CASSQGTEGTGSQQYF. Written as DNA, the CDR3 is TGTGCCAGCAGCCAAGGAACAGAAGGGACAGGGTCACAGCAGTACTTC.

This chain links TRBV28 with TRBJ2-7; 12 nucleotides align to TRBD1. This CDR3 region has 14 residues. Germline V CDR1 and CDR2: MDHEN, SYDVKM. V gave up 6 bases and J gave up 4 bases; unmatched junction bases: 4. DNA of the CDR3: TGTGCCAGCAGGGGGACAGGGGGCAGGTACGAGCAGTACTTC. Its translation is CASRGTGGRYEQYF.

The V and J genes are TRBV30 and TRBJ1-1; D call uncertain. The CDR3 extends over 13 amino acids. Trimming stripped 0 bases from V and 5 bases from J, with 10 bases between. The V gene's germline CDR1 is GTSNPN and CDR2 SVGIG (reference sequence). As DNA, the CDR3 is TGTGCCTGGAGTGTATTAACAGAAACTGAAGCTTTCTTT. It is translated as CAWSVLTETEAFF.

The rearrangement joins TRBV7-9 to TRBJ2-5; possible D gene TRBD2, 5 bases. CDR3 length: 14 residues. Trimming pared 0 bases from V and 2 bases from J, leaving 7 bases between. Germline lookup yields CDR1 SEHNR and CDR2 FQNEAQ (reference sequence). The DNA of the CDR3 is TGTGCCAGCAGCTTAGCCGGGGATCAAGAGACCCAGTACTTC. This gives the protein CASSLAGDQETQYF.

This chain connects TRBV7-2 to TRBJ2-5; 9 bases agree with TRBD1. Losses at the gene ends were 5 bases for V and 5 bases for J; bases not matched to a gene: 9. The CDR3 spans 15 residues. The germline CDR1 and CDR2 sequences are SGHTA and FQGNSA. CDR3 DNA: TGTGCCAGCAGCCACCGGGACAGGGATCCGGAGACCCAGTACTTC. Its translation is CASSHRDRDPETQYF. Filled out from reference TRBV7-2 and TRBJ2-5, the complete variable domain reads GAGVSQSPSNKVTEKGKDVELRCDPISGHTALYWYRQSLGQGLEFLIYFQGNSAPDKSGLPSDRFSAERTGGSVSTLTIQRTQQEDSAVYLCASSHRDRDPETQYFGPGTRLLVL.

The rearrangement links TRBV19 to TRBJ2-7; 8 bases align to TRBD1. Germline V lookup: CDR1 LNHDA, CDR2 SQIVND (reference sequence). V lost 1 base and J lost 5; bases outside the gene matches: 10. The CDR3 loop spans 16 amino acids. The CDR3 DNA is TGTGCCAGTAGTATAGGCCCAGGGGGCGAACTGGACGAGCAGTACTTC. It specifies CASSIGPGGELDEQYF.

The chain combines TRBV27 with TRBJ1-4; D gene ambiguous. V lost 4 bases and J lost 8, with 14 bases in between. The CDR3 has 14 residues. The germline V gene has CDR1 MNHEY and CDR2 SMNVEV (reference sequence). In nucleotides, the CDR3 is TGTGCCAGCAGTTCGATACCGGGAGGGGAAAAACTGTTTTTT. This encodes CASSSIPGGEKLFF.

This chain joins TRBV6-5 and TRBJ2-3; tentatively, D is TRBD2 (6 bases). V was pared by 2 bases and J by 6 bases, with 12 bases between. Germline assignment: CDR1 MNHEY and CDR2 SVGAGI. This CDR3 has 14 residues. CDR3 amino acids: CASSYVRGGDTQYF. CDR3 nucleotides: TGTGCCAGCAGTTACGTGCGTGGAGGGGATACGCAGTATTTT.

The chain carries TRBV25-1 and TRBJ1-6; 10 positions match TRBD1. This CDR3 spans 15 amino acids. The J segment lost 5 bases and the V segment lost 10 bases, leaving 8 bases of the junction unmatched. From germline, CDR1 is MGHDK and CDR2 SYGVNS. The CDR3 loop reads CATLGQGVDNSPLHF. CDR3 in DNA: TGTGCCACCTTAGGACAGGGGGTAGATAATTCACCCCTCCACTTT. Variable domain in full (rest from reference TRBV25-1 and TRBJ1-6): EADIYQTPRYLVIGTGKKITLECSQTMGHDKMYWYQQDPGMELHLIHYSYGVNSTEKGDLSSESTVSRIRTEHFPLTLESARPSHTSQYLCATLGQGVDNSPLHFGNGTRLTVT.

The chain links TRBV6-5 to TRBJ2-7; 7 positions agree with TRBD1. CDR1 is MNHEY, CDR2 SVGAGI, per germline. The CDR3 sequence is 12 residues long. V shed 6 bases and J 7 bases; nucleotides not matched to a gene: 6. The DNA for the CDR3 is TGTGCCAGCAGACCCCGACAGGGTGAGCAGTACTTC. Amino acid sequence: CASRPRQGEQYF.

This clone appeared a few times. The chain carries TRBV10-3 and TRBJ1-1, with unresolved D. V was shortened by 6 bases and J by 3 bases, with 20 bases between the two germline ends. Germline CDR1 ENHRY, CDR2 SYGVKD. This CDR3 comprises 16 residues. CDR3 loop: CAIRPVPSIIDTEAFF. Written as DNA, the CDR3 is TGTGCCATCAGGCCCGTACCATCCATTATAGACACTGAAGCTTTCTTT.

V usage is TRBV14 and J usage is TRBJ2-3; the match to TRBD2 covers 11 bases. Looked up from germline, CDR1 is SGHDN and CDR2 is FVKESK. The V gene end was trimmed by 0 bases and the J gene end by 5 bases; junction bases not matched to a gene: 10. The CDR3 has 18 amino acids. CDR3 nucleotides: TGTGCCAGCAGCCAAGACGTAACTAGCGGGGGCCGGGGAGATACGCAGTATTTT. Translation gives CASSQDVTSGGRGDTQYF.

V gene TRBV27 combines with J gene TRBJ2-7; 7 bases are shared with TRBD1. Trimming cost V 4 bases and J 2 bases; bases outside gene matches: 8. In germline, CDR1 is MNHEY, CDR2 SMNVEV (reference sequence). The CDR3 spans 15 residues. DNA for the CDR3: TGTGCCAGCAGTTCTCAGGGGGTCGGACCCTACGAGCAGTACTTC. Translated: CASSSQGVGPYEQYF.

The chain combines TRBV7-3 with TRBJ1-2; D gene uncertain. The CDR3 consists of 12 residues. The germline V gene has CDR1 SGHTA and CDR2 FQGTGA. CDR3 sequence (DNA): TGTGCTAGCGCAGGCGCGGGATATGGCTACACCTTC. Residues: CASAGAGYGYTF.

This chain uses TRBV9 with TRBJ2-5; TRBD2 agrees at 8 bases. Losses at the gene ends were 5 bases for V and 3 bases for J; bases not matched to a gene: 3. This CDR3 is built from 13 residues. Germline V CDR1 and CDR2: SGDLS, YYNGEE. The chain's CDR3 is CASRGAGEETQYF. The CDR3 coding sequence is TGTGCCAGCAGGGGAGCGGGGGAAGAGACCCAGTACTTC.

This clone showed up just once. The rearrangement uses TRBV7-9 and TRBJ1-4; a possible D gene is TRBD1 (5 bases). The length of the CDR3 is 14 residues. V shed 5 bases and J shed 7 bases, with 14 bases lying between them. The germline V gene has CDR1 SEHNR and CDR2 FQNEAQ (reference sequence). The CDR3 DNA is TGTGCCAGCAGCCAGCAGGGTAGTCTTGAAAAACTGTTTTTT. It is translated as CASSQQGSLEKLFF.

This chain uses TRBV7-9 with TRBJ1-6, with no clear D. V was pared by 4 bases and J by 0 bases, with 13 bases between. There are 17 residues in the CDR3. Germline lookup yields CDR1 SEHNR and CDR2 FQNEAQ (reference sequence). CDR3 region: CASSSMDGSSYNSPLHF. In DNA, the CDR3 is TGTGCCAGCAGCTCTATGGACGGGAGCTCCTATAATTCACCCCTCCACTTT.

The chain recombines TRBV6-1 with TRBJ2-7; 7 nucleotides match TRBD2. Germline loops: CDR1 MNHNS, CDR2 SASEGT. This CDR3 has 13 residues. V gave up 7 bases and J gave up 4 bases; unmatched junction bases: 7. The CDR3 region is CASTVTGGYEQYF. CDR3 in DNA: TGTGCCAGCACCGTAACCGGGGGGTACGAGCAGTACTTC.

The chain links TRBV27 to TRBJ2-5; 14 nucleotides align to TRBD2. CDR3 length equals 17 residues. Germline CDR1 and CDR2: MNHEY and SMNVEV (reference sequence). J lost 4 bases, V lost 6 bases, and 10 bases had no gene match. CDR3 region: CASRPGLAGVEGETQYF. CDR3 coding DNA: TGTGCCAGCAGACCGGGACTAGCGGGGGTGGAAGGAGAGACCCAGTACTTC.

This clone occurred a few times. The chain couples TRBV5-6 to TRBJ2-7, with D unresolved. Germline assignment: CDR1 SGHDT and CDR2 YYEEEE. CDR3 length: 12 amino acids. The ends were cut back, 0 bases at V and 7 bases at J, with 8 bases in the middle. The CDR3 sequence: CASSLGPREQYF. Written as DNA, the CDR3 is TGTGCCAGCAGCTTGGGGCCGAGGGAGCAGTACTTC. Full variable domain (missing parts from reference TRBV5-6 and TRBJ2-7): DAGVTQSPTHLIKTRGQQVTLRCSPKSGHDTVSWYQQALGQGPQFIFQYYEEEERQRGNFPDRFSGHQFPNYSSELNVNALLLGDSALYLCASSLGPREQYFGPGTRLTVT.

The sample holds a few counts of this clone. The rearrangement links TRBV5-1 to TRBJ1-6; 8 bases fit TRBD1. V gave up 4 bases and J gave up 10 bases; unmatched junction bases: 13. The CDR3 runs 16 residues. Germline assignment: CDR1 SGHRS and CDR2 YFSETQ. The CDR3 DNA reads TGCGCCAGCAGCCCCTGGGACAGGTCAAGGACATCACCCCTCCACTTT. It yields the protein CASSPWDRSRTSPLHF.

V and J are TRBV7-2 and TRBJ1-1, with D possibly matching TRBD1 (6 bases). The V end lost 1 base, the J end lost 3 bases, and 12 bases lay between the germline ends. Looked up from germline, CDR1 is SGHTA and CDR2 is FQGNSA. The CDR3 is 15 amino acids. The CDR3 protein is CASSLETGWYTEAFF. CDR3 bases: TGTGCCAGCAGCTTAGAGACAGGTTGGTACACTGAAGCTTTCTTT.

The rearrangement joins TRBV6-1 to TRBJ2-5, with a weak D call TRBD2 (5 bases). Trimming stripped 6 bases from V and 4 bases from J, with 12 bases between. The CDR3 consists of 13 residues. Germline-derived CDR1 and CDR2 are MNHNS and SASEGT. The CDR3 is CASRDGVLETQYF. CDR3 nucleotides: TGTGCCAGCAGGGACGGGGTCCTAGAGACCCAGTACTTC.

This clone was counted between two and nine times. The CDR3 sequence: CASSPVGGRGAFF. CDR3 bases: TGTGCCAGCAGCCCCGTGGGGGGGCGGGGAGCTTTCTTT. The chain couples TRBV9 to TRBJ1-1; TRBD1 might be the D (6 bases). V lost 4 bases to trimming and J lost 10 bases, with 17 bases between them. This CDR3 comprises 13 residues. Germline assignment: CDR1 SGDLS and CDR2 YYNGEE.

The chain uses TRBV28 and TRBJ1-2; D possibly corresponds to TRBD1 (6 bases). Per the germline V gene, CDR1 is MDHEN and CDR2 is SYDVKM. V was pared by 3 bases and J by 13 bases, with 15 bases between. The CDR3 sequence is 12 residues long. CDR3 DNA: TGTGCCAGCAGTTTGGTAGAACGGGGGGCCACCTTC. Translated: CASSLVERGATF.

The CDR3 here is CASSSQGMDEKLFF. The CDR3 DNA reads as TGTGCCAGCAGCTCACAGGGGATGGACGAAAAACTGTTTTTT. V usage is TRBV13 and J usage is TRBJ1-4; 7 bases match TRBD1. J was trimmed by 8 bases and V by 4 bases; bases with no gene match: 7. Germline loops: CDR1 PRHDT, CDR2 FYEKMQ (reference sequence). The length of the CDR3 is 14 residues.